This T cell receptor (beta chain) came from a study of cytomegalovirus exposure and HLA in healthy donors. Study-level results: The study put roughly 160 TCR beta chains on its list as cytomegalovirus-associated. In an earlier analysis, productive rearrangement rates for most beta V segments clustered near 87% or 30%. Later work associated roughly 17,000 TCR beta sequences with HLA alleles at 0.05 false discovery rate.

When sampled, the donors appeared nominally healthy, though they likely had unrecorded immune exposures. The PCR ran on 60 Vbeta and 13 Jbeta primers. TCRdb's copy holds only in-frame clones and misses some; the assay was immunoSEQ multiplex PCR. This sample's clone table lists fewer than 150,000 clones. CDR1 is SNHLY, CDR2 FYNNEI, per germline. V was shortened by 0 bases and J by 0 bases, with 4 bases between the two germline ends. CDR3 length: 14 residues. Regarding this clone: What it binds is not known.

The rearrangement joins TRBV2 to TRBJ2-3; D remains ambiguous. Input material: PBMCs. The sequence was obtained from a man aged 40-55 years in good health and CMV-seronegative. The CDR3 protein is CASSEALSTDTQYF. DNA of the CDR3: TGTGCCAGCAGTGAAGCGCTAAGCACAGATACGCAGTATTTT.